One and the same sample provided the 25 T cell receptor beta chains below, sequenced in a study of immune evolution from preneoplasia to lung adenocarcinoma. Assay: immunoSEQ multiplex PCR; the TCRdb copy retains only in-frame clones and omits some. The table includes approximately 4,500 clones, about 85% detected once. The sample was FFPE invasive lung adenocarcinoma tissue. The receptor source for this set is a person aged 45-65 years with lung adenocarcinoma.

In DNA form, the CDR3 reads TGTGCCAGCAGTCTGGGGACAGTTTTGGAGACCCAGTACTTC. Its protein product is CASSLGTVLETQYF. The rearrangement links TRBV27 to TRBJ2-5; 7 bases are a match to TRBD1. The CDR3 runs 14 residues. Trimming at V came to 5 bases and at J to 5 bases, leaving 8 bases not matched to a gene. Germline V gene lookup returns CDR1 MNHEY and CDR2 SMNVEV (reference sequence).

The DNA of the CDR3 is TGCGCCAGCAGAGGGGGCACTGAAGCTTTCTTT. It is translated as CASRGGTEAFF. This rearrangement joins TRBV10-2 to TRBJ1-1; a weak D match, TRBD1 (6 bases). Per germline, CDR1 WSHSY and CDR2 SAAADI. This CDR3 has 11 residues. The V gene lost 6 bases and the J gene lost 4 bases, with 6 bases spanning the gap.

This rearrangement joins TRBV18 to TRBJ1-1; D gene uncertain. Trimming shortened V by 3 bases and J by 1 base, and 12 bases separated the two germline ends. The CDR3 contains 15 residues. The germline gives CDR1 KGHSH, CDR2 LQKENI. CDR3 loop: CASSPRRPSNTEAFF. The CDR3 coding sequence is TGTGCCAGCTCACCGAGGCGTCCATCGAACACTGAAGCTTTCTTT. The whole variable domain, filled in from reference TRBV18 and TRBJ1-1, reads NAGVMQNPRHLVRRRGQEARLRCSPMKGHSHVYWYRQLPEEGLKFMVYLQKENIIDESGMPKERFSAEFPKEGPSILRIQQVVRGDSAAYFCASSPRRPSNTEAFFGQGTRLTVV.

The rearrangement links TRBV10-2 to TRBJ1-5; 9 nucleotides align to TRBD1. V lost 5 bases to trimming and J lost 6 bases; unmatched junction nucleotides: 5. The CDR3 spans 14 residues. The germline CDR1 and CDR2 sequences are WSHSY and SAAADI. The CDR3 here is CASSTQGAGQPQHF. For the CDR3, the DNA is TGCGCCAGCAGTACACAGGGGGCAGGTCAGCCCCAGCATTTT.

This clone was seen only a few times. The CDR3: CASESGSLETQYF. Written as DNA, the CDR3 is TGTGCCAGTGAAAGCGGGTCCCTGGAGACCCAGTACTTC. This chain connects TRBV6-1 to TRBJ2-5; D may be TRBD2 (6 bases). The germline V and J ends were trimmed by 9 bases and 5 bases, with 16 bases remaining between them. This CDR3 is 13 amino acids long. The germline V gene encodes CDR1 MNHNS and CDR2 SASEGT.

This clone has a single count. The chain is built from TRBV5-1 and TRBJ2-7, with a weak D call TRBD1 (5 bases). The CDR3 is 15 residues long. Germline CDR1 is SGHRS and CDR2 is YFSETQ. Trimming left V 0 bases short and J 3 bases short, with 13 bases between. The CDR3 coding sequence is TGCGCCAGCAGCTTGGAGGGGAAGGGAAGCTACGAGCAGTACTTC. Protein: CASSLEGKGSYEQYF.

CDR3 coding DNA: TGTGCCAGCAGTTACACTGGACTAGCGGGAGGCAATGAGCAGTTCTTC. Translation gives CASSYTGLAGGNEQFF. The gene calls are TRBV6-5 and TRBJ2-1, with 14 positions matching TRBD2. The germline V gene has CDR1 MNHEY and CDR2 SVGAGI. Trimming at V came to 2 bases and at J to 6 bases, leaving 3 bases not matched to a gene. The CDR3 sequence is 16 residues long.

This chain uses TRBV5-5 with TRBJ2-1, with 15 nucleotides matching TRBD2. Germline CDR1 is SGHKS and CDR2 is YYEKEE (reference sequence). CDR3 length equals 18 residues. Losses at the gene ends were 4 bases for V and 0 bases for J; bases not matched to a gene: 5. The CDR3 loop is CASSRTSGRARSYNEQFF. The CDR3 DNA sequence: TGTGCCAGCAGCCGGACTAGCGGGAGGGCCCGCTCCTACAATGAGCAGTTCTTC.

The genes are TRBV5-1 and TRBJ1-1; the D is unclear. Looked up from germline, CDR1 is SGHRS and CDR2 is YFSETQ. The CDR3 has 13 residues. V lost 3 bases, J lost 5 bases, and 11 bases lay in between. For the CDR3, the DNA is TGCGCCAGCAGCTCCTCAACGAGGACTGAAGCTTTCTTT. Amino acids: CASSSSTRTEAFF.

This clone turned up a few times. The CDR3 loop reads CASSQLRTGNEQFF. The CDR3 nucleotides are TGCGCCAGCAGCCAACTCCGGACGGGCAATGAGCAGTTCTTC. The V call is TRBV4-3, the J call TRBJ2-1; the D is unclear. With 2 bases removed from V and 6 bases from J, the gap between germline ends came to 11 bases. Germline V gene sequence: CDR1 LGHNA, CDR2 YSLEER. CDR3 length: 14 residues.

V is TRBV6-1 and J is TRBJ2-5, with 8 bases matching TRBD1. Losses at the gene ends were 10 bases for V and 5 bases for J; bases not matched to a gene: 15. This CDR3 comprises 15 residues. The germline gives CDR1 MNHNS, CDR2 SASEGT. CDR3 amino acids: CAKGQGTPLEETQYF. CDR3 DNA sequence: TGTGCCAAAGGACAGGGAACCCCGTTAGAGGAGACCCAGTACTTC.

The chain couples TRBV5-1 to TRBJ2-5; a possible D gene is TRBD1 (6 bases). V was cut by 4 bases and J by 4 bases, with 14 bases left in between. From germline, CDR1 is SGHRS and CDR2 YFSETQ. The CDR3 spans 14 residues. CDR3 in amino acids: CASSPQTGRETQYF. As DNA, the CDR3 is TGCGCCAGCAGCCCGCAGACAGGTCGAGAGACCCAGTACTTC.

J is TRBJ2-3 and V is TRBV7-9; D is uncertain. Germline CDR1 and CDR2: SEHNR and FQNEAQ (reference sequence). The CDR3 runs to 13 residues. Trimming took 3 bases from V and 4 from J, leaving 8 bases between them. The CDR3 sequence: CASSFEVPDTQYF. The CDR3 region has the DNA TGTGCCAGCAGCTTCGAAGTCCCAGATACGCAGTATTTT.

The J gene is TRBJ1-1, the V gene TRBV4-1; TRBD1 matches 7 bases. Trimming took 4 bases from V and 3 from J; bases not matched to a gene: 2. The germline V gene encodes CDR1 MGHRA and CDR2 YSYEKL. This CDR3 contains 13 residues. The CDR3 DNA is TGCGCCAGCAGCCGTACAGGGGACACTGAAGCTTTCTTT. Its protein product is CASSRTGDTEAFF.

V usage is TRBV20-1 and J usage is TRBJ2-7, with unresolved D. V was trimmed by 6 bases and J by 1 base, leaving 4 bases between them. The CDR3 runs 10 residues. Germline CDR1 DFQATT, CDR2 SNEGSKA (reference sequence). The CDR3 DNA reads as TGCAGTGCGGGTTCCTACGAGCAGTACTTC. Its protein is CSAGSYEQYF.

The chain is built from TRBV19 and TRBJ1-1; D unclear. The CDR3 is made up of 15 amino acids. In germline, CDR1 is LNHDA, CDR2 SQIVND (reference sequence). V lost 7 bases and J lost 1, with 16 bases in between. CDR3 protein: CASTLVDRQNTEAFF. In DNA, the CDR3 is TGTGCCAGTACTCTGGTGGATAGACAGAACACTGAAGCTTTCTTT. The full variable domain, with the rest looked up from reference TRBV19 and TRBJ1-1, is DGGITQSPKYLFRKEGQNVTLSCEQNLNHDAMYWYRQDPGQGLRLIYYSQIVNDFQKGDIAEGYSVSREKKESFPLTVTSAQKNPTAFYLCASTLVDRQNTEAFFGQGTRLTVV.

This chain uses TRBV29-1 with TRBJ2-3; D not certain. CDR3 size: 12 residues. Germline loops: CDR1 SQVTM, CDR2 ANQGSEA. The V and J ends lost 3 bases and 3 bases respectively, with 7 bases between them. The CDR3 nucleotides are TGCAGCGTTGATGACGGGACAGATACGCAGTATTTT. Its protein product is CSVDDGTDTQYF.

A single count supports this clone. J is TRBJ2-3 and V is TRBV7-9; 9 nucleotides line up with TRBD2. CDR1 is SEHNR and CDR2 is FQNEAQ in the germline V gene (reference sequence). CDR3 size: 17 residues. The V and J ends lost 1 base and 1 base, in that order; junction bases with no gene match: 6. The CDR3 sequence is CASSLGASGDRTDTQYF. The CDR3 DNA is TGTGCCAGCAGCTTAGGGGCTAGCGGGGACCGCACAGATACGCAGTATTTT.

The rearrangement links TRBV6-1 to TRBJ1-3, with D hard to call. The germline V gene encodes CDR1 MNHNS and CDR2 SASEGT. V lost 4 bases to trimming and J lost 4 bases, with 5 bases between them. There are 12 residues in the CDR3. The chain's CDR3 is CASSAQGNTIYF. The CDR3 DNA sequence: TGTGCCAGCAGTGCACAGGGAAACACCATATATTTT.

This sequence joins TRBV9 and TRBJ2-6; D tentatively fits TRBD1 or TRBD2 (5 bases each). Germline-derived CDR1 and CDR2 are SGDLS and YYNGEE. The CDR3 covers 16 residues. V gave up 0 bases and J gave up 0 bases, with 7 bases separating them. The CDR3 loop is CASSVAGTSGANVLTF. The DNA of the CDR3 is TGTGCCAGCAGCGTAGCGGGGACCTCTGGGGCCAACGTCCTGACTTTC.

The chain joins TRBV10-2 to TRBJ2-5, with D uncertain. Trimming shortened V by 0 bases and J by 3 bases, and 8 bases separated the two germline ends. CDR3 length: 14 residues. The V gene's germline CDR1 is WSHSY and CDR2 SAAADI. The CDR3 here is CASSESWQKETQYF. The CDR3 region has the DNA TGCGCCAGCAGTGAGTCATGGCAGAAAGAGACCCAGTACTTC.

The genes are TRBV30 and TRBJ2-2, with D hard to call. Germline CDR1 GTSNPN, CDR2 SVGIG (reference sequence). The germline V and J ends were trimmed by 2 bases and 5 bases, with 9 bases remaining between them. The CDR3 runs 13 residues. CDR3 sequence reads: CAWSLKRTGELFF. The CDR3 bases are TGTGCCTGGAGTTTAAAAAGAACCGGGGAGCTGTTTTTT.

The rearrangement uses TRBV28 and TRBJ2-2, with D possibly matching TRBD2 (6 bases). V lost 7 bases and J lost 1, with 25 bases in between. Per the germline V gene, CDR1 is MDHEN and CDR2 is SYDVKM. The CDR3 consists of 19 residues. CDR3 protein: CASTKRRGRQKLNTGELFF. The CDR3 nucleotides read TGTGCCAGCACCAAACGGCGGGGCCGACAGAAGCTGAACACCGGGGAGCTGTTTTTT.

This clone has a single count. This chain connects TRBV5-3 to TRBJ1-3; D might be TRBD1 (6 bases). TRBV5-3 falls under the ORF class, with uncertain function. CDR3 length: 15 residues. Trimming took off 0 bases at V and 8 bases at J, with 15 bases between the two ends. This CDR3 is CARSLARGLRDTIYF. CDR3 in DNA: TGTGCCAGAAGCTTGGCCAGGGGACTGCGGGACACCATATATTTT.

The chain recombines TRBV18 with TRBJ2-3, with TRBD1 matching 12 bases. The ends lost 3 bases at V and 2 bases at J; junction bases unmatched: 6. The CDR3 totals 17 residues. Germline loops: CDR1 KGHSH, CDR2 LQKENI. Written as DNA, the CDR3 is TGTGCCAGCTCACCGGGGGACAGGGGGCTTTCCACAGATACGCAGTATTTT. Its protein is CASSPGDRGLSTDTQYF. Supplemented by reference TRBV18 and TRBJ2-3, the full variable domain reads NAGVMQNPRHLVRRRGQEARLRCSPMKGHSHVYWYRQLPEEGLKFMVYLQKENIIDESGMPKERFSAEFPKEGPSILRIQQVVRGDSAAYFCASSPGDRGLSTDTQYFGPGTRLTVL.